The clone carrying this TCR beta chain has at least ten counts. The antigen is unknown. Documented time point: persistent/refractory GD, antithyroid drugs over 5 years with positive TRAb. After RNA was extracted from PBMCs, the TCR library was made from it. In building TCR beta libraries, iRepertoire HTBI primers were used together with Arm-PCR of CDR3 regions. TCRdb passed the multiplex PCR reads through MiXCR, listing each CDR3 protein once. Here the sample spans a few hundred thousand distinct CDR3 sequences, about a quarter being singletons. The data were obtained in a study of regulatory T cells in long-lasting Graves disease. Study information: By definition, persistent Graves' disease involved antithyroid drugs for over 5 years alongside positive TSH receptor antibodies. The study's findings and limits: Persistent Graves' patients showed less TCR diversity than newly diagnosed patients showed. Samples came from peripheral blood alone, without thyroid tissue. Persistent cases favored TRBV28, TRBJ1-2 and TRBJ2-5.

The length of the CDR3 is 14 residues. From germline, CDR1 is SNHLY and CDR2 FYNNEI. Trimming pared 6 bases from V and 1 base from J, leaving 12 bases between. Material: peripheral blood mononuclear cells (PBMCs), obtained when the disease was refractory, from a patient treated with antithyroid drugs. The chain links TRBV2 to TRBJ2-5; D unclear. This clonotype originated in a female donor with Graves disease. CDR3 DNA sequence: TGTGCCAGCAGGTCCGTTAGAAGCCAAGAGACCCAGTACTTC. Amino acid sequence: CASRSVRSQETQYF.